The 3 T cell receptor beta chains given below trace back to one sample, sequenced in a study of cytomegalovirus exposure and HLA in healthy donors. The PCR was carried out with 60 Vbeta primers and 13 Jbeta primers. This table comes from immunoSEQ multiplex PCR, and its TCRdb copy is limited to in-frame clones, with some not included. The profile shows about 200,000 clones, around 79% of them singletons. Input material: PBMCs. These receptors were obtained from a girl aged 10-17 years in good health and CMV-seropositive.

The chain uses TRBV6-5 and TRBJ1-4; TRBD1 is a possible D gene (5 bases). Per germline, CDR1 MNHEY and CDR2 SVGAGI. V lost 0 bases, J lost 4 bases, and 6 bases lay in between. The CDR3 contains 14 residues. CDR3 protein: CASSYSGLNEKLFF. The DNA for the CDR3 is TGTGCCAGCAGTTACTCGGGGCTTAATGAAAAACTGTTTTTT.

The chain is built from TRBV2 and TRBJ2-3; tentatively, D is TRBD2 (6 bases). Trimming shortened V by 6 bases and J by 0 bases, and 22 bases separated the two germline ends. The germline V gene has CDR1 SNHLY and CDR2 FYNNEI. This CDR3 spans 18 amino acids. The CDR3, as DNA: TGTGCCAGCAGATCGCCCCCGGGAGACACCACAAGCACAGATACGCAGTATTTT. Its protein is CASRSPPGDTTSTDTQYF.

The V call is TRBV5-4, the J call TRBJ2-3, with 12 bases identical to TRBD2. The J segment lost 4 bases and the V segment lost 9 bases, leaving 6 bases of the junction unmatched. The CDR3 consists of 14 residues. Germline CDR1 and CDR2: SGHNT and YYREEE (reference sequence). The DNA of the CDR3 is TGTGCCACCCGAGGACTAGCGGGGCCAGATACGCAGTATTTT. Its protein is CATRGLAGPDTQYF.